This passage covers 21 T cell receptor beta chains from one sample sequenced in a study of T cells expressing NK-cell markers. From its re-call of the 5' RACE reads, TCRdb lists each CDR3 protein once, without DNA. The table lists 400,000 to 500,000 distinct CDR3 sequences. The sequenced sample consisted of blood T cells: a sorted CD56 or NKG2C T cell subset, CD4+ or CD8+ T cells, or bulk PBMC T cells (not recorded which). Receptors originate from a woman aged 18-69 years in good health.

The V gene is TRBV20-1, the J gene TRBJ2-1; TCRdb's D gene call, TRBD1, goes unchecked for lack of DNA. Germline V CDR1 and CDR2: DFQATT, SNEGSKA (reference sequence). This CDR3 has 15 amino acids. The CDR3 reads CSAPHGAYAYNEQFF.

The CDR3 reads CASTQGTSGTYEQYF. The chain uses TRBV6-2 or TRBV6-3 and TRBJ2-7; TCRdb reports TRBD2, a call that lacks DNA to check it against. Germline assignment: CDR1 MNHEY and CDR2 SVGEGT. The length of the CDR3 is 15 residues.

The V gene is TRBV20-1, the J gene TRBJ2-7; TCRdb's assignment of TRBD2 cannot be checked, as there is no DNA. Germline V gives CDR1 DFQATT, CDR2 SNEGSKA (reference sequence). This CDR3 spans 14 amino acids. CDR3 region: CSARDLSGSYEQYF.

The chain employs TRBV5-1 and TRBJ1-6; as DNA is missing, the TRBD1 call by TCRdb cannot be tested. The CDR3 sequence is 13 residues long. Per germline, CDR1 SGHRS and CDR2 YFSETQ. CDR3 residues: CASTDSGNSPLHF.

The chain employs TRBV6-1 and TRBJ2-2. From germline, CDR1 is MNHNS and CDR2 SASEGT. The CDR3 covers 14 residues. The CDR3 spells CASSVAGTTGELFF.

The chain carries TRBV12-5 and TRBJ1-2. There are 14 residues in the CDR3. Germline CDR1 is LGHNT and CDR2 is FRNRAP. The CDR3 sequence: CASGLVGYGYGYTF.

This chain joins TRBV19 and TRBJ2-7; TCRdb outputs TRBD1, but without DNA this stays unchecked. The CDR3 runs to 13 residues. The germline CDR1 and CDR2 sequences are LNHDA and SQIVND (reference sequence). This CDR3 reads CASSGTGFNEQYF. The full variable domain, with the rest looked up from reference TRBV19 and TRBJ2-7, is DGGITQSPKYLFRKEGQNVTLSCEQNLNHDAMYWYRQDPGQGLRLIYYSQIVNDFQKGDIAEGYSVSREKKESFPLTVTSAQKNPTAFYLCASSGTGFNEQYFGPGTRLTVT.

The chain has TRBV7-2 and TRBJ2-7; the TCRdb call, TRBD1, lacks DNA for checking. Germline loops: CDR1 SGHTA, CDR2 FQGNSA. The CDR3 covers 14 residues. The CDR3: CASSPWAESYEQYF.

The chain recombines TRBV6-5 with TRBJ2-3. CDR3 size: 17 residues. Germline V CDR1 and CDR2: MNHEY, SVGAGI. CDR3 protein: CASSYEAGYSSTDTQYF.

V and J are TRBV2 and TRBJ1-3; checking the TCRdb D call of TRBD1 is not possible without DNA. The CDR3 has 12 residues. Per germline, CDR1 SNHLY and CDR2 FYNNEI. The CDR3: CASAGDGNTIYF.

CDR3: CSATPPGAGANVLTF. The rearrangement uses TRBV20-1 and TRBJ2-6; TCRdb lists TRBD1, though no DNA is available to test this call. The CDR3 runs to 15 residues. CDR1 DFQATT and CDR2 SNEGSKA come from the germline V gene (reference sequence).

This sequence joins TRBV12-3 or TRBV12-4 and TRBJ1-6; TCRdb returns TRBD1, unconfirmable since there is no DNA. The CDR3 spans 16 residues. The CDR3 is CASSAPRASYNSPLHF.

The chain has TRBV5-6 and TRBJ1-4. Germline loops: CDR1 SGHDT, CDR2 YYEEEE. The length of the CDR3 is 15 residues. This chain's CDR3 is CASSYKASTNEKLFF.

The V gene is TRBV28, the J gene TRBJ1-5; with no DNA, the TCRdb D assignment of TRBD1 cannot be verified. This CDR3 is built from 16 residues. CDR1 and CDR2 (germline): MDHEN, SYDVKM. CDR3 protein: CASSQDRGLGNQPQHF.

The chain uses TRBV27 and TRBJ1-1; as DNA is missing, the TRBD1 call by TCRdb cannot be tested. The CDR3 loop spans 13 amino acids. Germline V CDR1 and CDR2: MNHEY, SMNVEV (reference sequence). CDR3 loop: CASSGQANTEAFF.

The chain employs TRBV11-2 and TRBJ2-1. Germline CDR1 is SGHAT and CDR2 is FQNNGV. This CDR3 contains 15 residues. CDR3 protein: CASSSQWGLYNEQFF. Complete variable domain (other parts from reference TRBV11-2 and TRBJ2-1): EAGVAQSPRYKIIEKRQSVAFWCNPISGHATLYWYQQILGQGPKLLIQFQNNGVVDDSQLPKDRFSAERLKGVDSTLKIQPAKLEDSAVYLCASSSQWGLYNEQFFGPGTRLTVL.

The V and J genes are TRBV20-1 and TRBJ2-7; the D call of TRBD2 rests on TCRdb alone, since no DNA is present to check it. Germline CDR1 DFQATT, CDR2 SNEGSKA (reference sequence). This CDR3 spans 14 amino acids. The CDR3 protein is CSAGKDSFSYEQYF.

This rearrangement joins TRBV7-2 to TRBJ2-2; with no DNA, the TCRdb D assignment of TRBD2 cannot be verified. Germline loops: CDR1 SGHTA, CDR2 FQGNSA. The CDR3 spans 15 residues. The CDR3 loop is CASSLRLERTGELFF. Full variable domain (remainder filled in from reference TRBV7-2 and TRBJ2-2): GAGVSQSPSNKVTEKGKDVELRCDPISGHTALYWYRQSLGQGLEFLIYFQGNSAPDKSGLPSDRFSAERTGGSVSTLTIQRTQQEDSAVYLCASSLRLERTGELFFGEGSRLTVL.

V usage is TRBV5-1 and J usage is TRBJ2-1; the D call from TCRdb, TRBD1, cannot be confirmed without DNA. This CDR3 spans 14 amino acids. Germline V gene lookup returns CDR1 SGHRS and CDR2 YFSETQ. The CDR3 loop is CASSLGDSNNEQFF.

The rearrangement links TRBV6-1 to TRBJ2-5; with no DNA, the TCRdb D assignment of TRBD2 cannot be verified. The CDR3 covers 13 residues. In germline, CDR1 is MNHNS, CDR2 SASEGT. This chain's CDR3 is CASRTTSGGTQYF.

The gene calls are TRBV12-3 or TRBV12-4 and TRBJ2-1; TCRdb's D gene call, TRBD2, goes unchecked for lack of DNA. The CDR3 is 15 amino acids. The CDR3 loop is CASSPRLAAYNEQFF.